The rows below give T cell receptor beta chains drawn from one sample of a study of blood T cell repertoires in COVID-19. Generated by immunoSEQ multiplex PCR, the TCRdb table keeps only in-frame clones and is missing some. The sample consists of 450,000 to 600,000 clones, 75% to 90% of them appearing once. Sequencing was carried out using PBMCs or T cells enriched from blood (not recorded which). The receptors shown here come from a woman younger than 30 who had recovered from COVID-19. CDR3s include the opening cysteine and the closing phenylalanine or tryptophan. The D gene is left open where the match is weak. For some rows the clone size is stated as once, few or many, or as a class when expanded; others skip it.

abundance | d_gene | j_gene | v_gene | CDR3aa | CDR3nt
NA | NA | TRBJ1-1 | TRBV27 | CASSLSPDRVEAFF | TGTGCCAGCAGTTTAAGTCCCGACAGAGTTGAAGCTTTCTTT
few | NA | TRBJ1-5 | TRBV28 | CASNSGAYQPQHF | TGTGCCAGCAATTCAGGGGCTTATCAGCCCCAGCATTTT
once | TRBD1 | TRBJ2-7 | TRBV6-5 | CASSPGQIYEQYF | TGTGCCAGCAGCCCGGGACAGATATACGAGCAGTACTTC
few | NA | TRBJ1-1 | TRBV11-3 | CASSLSGANTEAFF | TGTGCCAGCAGCTTAAGCGGGGCCAACACTGAAGCTTTCTTT
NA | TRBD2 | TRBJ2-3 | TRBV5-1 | CASSSRLAGEPSKYF | TGCGCCAGCAGCTCCCGACTAGCGGGGGAACCCTCCAAGTATTTT
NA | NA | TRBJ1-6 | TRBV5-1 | CASSLGGDGGSPLHF | TGCGCCAGCAGCTTGGGAGGTGACGGCGGGTCACCCCTCCACTTT
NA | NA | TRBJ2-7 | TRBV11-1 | CASSLAQAFAYEQYF | TGTGCCAGCAGCTTAGCGCAAGCTTTCGCCTACGAGCAGTACTTC
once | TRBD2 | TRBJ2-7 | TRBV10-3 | CAISESRSGAAYEQYF | TGTGCCATCAGTGAGTCGAGGAGCGGGGCAGCGTACGAGCAGTACTTC
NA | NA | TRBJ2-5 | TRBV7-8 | CASSPQETQYF | TGTGCCAGCAGCCCGCAAGAGACCCAGTACTTC
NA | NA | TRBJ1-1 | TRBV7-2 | CASSRRTSTEAFF | TGTGCCAGCAGCAGGAGGACGAGCACTGAAGCTTTCTTT
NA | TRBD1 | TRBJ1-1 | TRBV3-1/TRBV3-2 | CASSPFRQGTEAFF | TGTGCCAGCAGCCCATTTAGACAGGGGACTGAAGCTTTCTTT
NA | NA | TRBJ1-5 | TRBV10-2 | CASCPPGSNQPQHF | TGCGCCAGCTGCCCCCCAGGGAGCAATCAGCCCCAGCATTTT
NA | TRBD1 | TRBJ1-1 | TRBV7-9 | CASSTRDRESEAFF | TGTGCCAGCAGCACCCGGGACAGGGAGAGTGAAGCTTTCTTT
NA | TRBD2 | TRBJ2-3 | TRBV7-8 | CASRAGGSTDTQYF | TGTGCCAGCAGAGCGGGGGGTTCAACAGATACGCAGTATTTT
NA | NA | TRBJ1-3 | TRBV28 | CASQPPGELGNTIYF | TGTGCCAGCCAGCCTCCAGGGGAACTAGGAAACACCATATATTTT
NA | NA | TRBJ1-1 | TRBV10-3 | CAISVEGNTEAFF | TGTGCCATCAGCGTCGAGGGGAACACTGAAGCTTTCTTT
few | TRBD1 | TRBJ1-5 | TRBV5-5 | CASRPGQGVSNQPQHF | TGTGCCAGCAGACCGGGACAGGGGGTTAGCAATCAGCCCCAGCATTTT
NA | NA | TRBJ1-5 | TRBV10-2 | CASSDGENQPQHF | TGCGCCAGCAGTGATGGGGAGAATCAGCCCCAGCATTTT
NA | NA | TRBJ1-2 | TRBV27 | CASSYSGYGYTF | TGTGCCAGCAGTTATTCAGGGTATGGCTACACCTTC
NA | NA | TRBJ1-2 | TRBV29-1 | CSVAQGLFNYGYTF | TGCAGCGTAGCTCAGGGACTTTTTAACTATGGCTACACCTTC
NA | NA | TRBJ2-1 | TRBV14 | CASSQVKSGEQFF | TGTGCCAGCAGCCAAGTGAAATCCGGTGAGCAGTTCTTC
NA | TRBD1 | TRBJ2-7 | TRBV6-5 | CASSSGTGDGRQYF | TGTGCCAGCAGTTCTGGGACAGGGGATGGGCGGCAGTACTTC
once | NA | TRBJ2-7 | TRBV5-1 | CASSLSAGSQYEQYF | TGCGCCAGCAGCTTGTCTGCGGGGAGCCAGTACGAGCAGTACTTC
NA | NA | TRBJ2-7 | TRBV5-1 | CASSPRTDESYEQYF | TGCGCCAGCAGCCCACGGACTGACGAGAGCTACGAGCAGTACTTC
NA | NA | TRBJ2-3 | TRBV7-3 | CASGGGPTDTQYF | TGTGCCAGCGGGGGGGGCCCCACAGATACGCAGTATTTT
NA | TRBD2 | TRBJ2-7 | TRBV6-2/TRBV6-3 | CASNPRGGITYEQYF | TGTGCCAGCAACCCCCGGGGGGGAATCACCTACGAGCAGTACTTC
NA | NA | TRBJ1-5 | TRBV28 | CASSFNHLNSNQPQHF | TGTGCCAGCAGTTTTAATCACTTAAATAGCAATCAGCCCCAGCATTTT
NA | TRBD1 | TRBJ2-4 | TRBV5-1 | CASSLDGSTGEDIQYF | TGCGCCAGCAGCTTGGATGGCTCGACAGGGGAAGACATTCAGTACTTC
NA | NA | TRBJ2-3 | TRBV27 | CASSSWTRTDTQYF | TGTGCCAGCAGTTCCTGGACACGCACAGATACGCAGTATTTT
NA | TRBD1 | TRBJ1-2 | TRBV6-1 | CASRTGDEGYTF | TGTGCCAGCAGAACAGGGGATGAAGGCTACACCTTC
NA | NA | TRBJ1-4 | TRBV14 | CASSQDLQTATNEKLFF | TGTGCCAGCAGCCAAGATCTTCAGACAGCAACTAATGAAAAACTGTTTTTT
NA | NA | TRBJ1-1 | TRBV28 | CASRISEGGGTEAFF | TGTGCCAGCAGGATTTCGGAGGGGGGGGGCACTGAAGCTTTCTTT
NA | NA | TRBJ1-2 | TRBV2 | CASAERRDAPRALYGYTF | TGTGCCAGCGCCGAGCGGCGAGACGCCCCGAGGGCCCTTTATGGCTACACCTTC
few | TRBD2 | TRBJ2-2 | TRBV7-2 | CASSLGAGTGELFF | TGTGCCAGCAGCTTAGGAGCGGGGACCGGGGAGCTGTTTTTT
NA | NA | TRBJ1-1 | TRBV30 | CAWSIANTEAFF | TGTGCCTGGAGTATAGCCAACACTGAAGCTTTCTTT
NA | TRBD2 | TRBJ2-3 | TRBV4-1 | CASSFVLAGGRTDTQYF | TGCGCCAGCAGCTTTGTCCTAGCGGGGGGGCGTACAGATACGCAGTATTTT
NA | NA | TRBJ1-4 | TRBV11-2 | CASSPLREKLFF | TGTGCCAGCAGCCCCCTCAGAGAAAAACTGTTTTTT
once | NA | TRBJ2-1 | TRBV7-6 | CASSSRLDNEQFF | TGTGCCAGCAGCTCCCGGCTAGATAATGAGCAGTTCTTC
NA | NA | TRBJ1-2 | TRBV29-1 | CSVDPMTGYGYTF | TGCAGCGTTGATCCCATGACGGGGTATGGCTACACCTTC
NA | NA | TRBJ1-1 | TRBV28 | CASSPGEGSTEAFF | TGTGCCAGCAGCCCAGGGGAGGGGTCAACTGAAGCTTTCTTT
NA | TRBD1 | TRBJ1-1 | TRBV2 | CASSRDRGYGEAFF | TGTGCCAGCAGTCGTGACAGGGGATACGGTGAAGCTTTCTTT